The next 28 T cell receptor beta chains were all read from a single sample in a study of T-cell memory formation after mild COVID-19. TCRdb ran MiXCR on the 5' RACE reads and lists one entry per CDR3 protein. The sample yields a few hundred thousand distinct CDR3 sequences, approximately 14% seen once. The sequencing input was PBMCs or a T cell subset sorted from them (not recorded which). Receptor source: a man aged 18-30 years who had mild COVID-19 (a few samples of this study predate the infection). Cell type and time point are not known.

This clonotype was observed many times. V is TRBV9 and J is TRBJ2-7; D tentatively reads TRBD1 or TRBD2 (6 bases each). Germline-derived CDR1 and CDR2 are SGDLS and YYNGEE. V was trimmed by 5 bases and J by 6 bases, leaving 15 bases between them. This CDR3 comprises 13 residues. The DNA for the CDR3 is TGTGCCAGCAGTCGTGGGGGGCTCGTCGAGCAGTACTTC. Protein: CASSRGGLVEQYF.

The chain employs TRBV28 and TRBJ2-2, with a possible D match to TRBD2 (5 bases). Trimming removed 8 bases at V and 3 bases at J, with 7 bases between. CDR1 and CDR2 from the germline V gene are MDHEN and SYDVKM. The CDR3 length is 12 residues. CDR3 in DNA: TGTGCCAGCGGGAGCCACACCGGGGAGCTGTTTTTT. Its protein product is CASGSHTGELFF.

The rearrangement joins TRBV10-3 to TRBJ2-6; D perhaps matches TRBD2 (6 bases). This CDR3 comprises 17 residues. Trimming left V 2 bases short and J 0 bases short, with 11 bases between. The germline CDR1 and CDR2 sequences are ENHRY and SYGVKD. CDR3 DNA: TGTGCCATCAGTGAGGCGGGACCGAGCTCTGGGGCCAACGTCCTGACTTTC. As protein: CAISEAGPSSGANVLTF.

This clonotype has at least ten counts. The CDR3 DNA sequence: TGTGCCAGCAGCTTAGGCCCGAGGGCGGGGGAGACTGAAGCTTTCTTT. It specifies CASSLGPRAGETEAFF. The gene calls are TRBV7-2 and TRBJ1-1; D possibly corresponds to TRBD1 (5 bases). The V and J ends lost 1 base and 5 bases respectively, with 17 bases between them. This CDR3 region has 16 residues. Per germline, CDR1 SGHTA and CDR2 FQGNSA.

This clonotype has ten or more counts. V and J are TRBV28 and TRBJ2-7; D is possibly TRBD1 (8 bases). This CDR3 spans 15 amino acids. V was shortened by 4 bases and J by 11 bases, with 24 bases between the two germline ends. In germline, CDR1 is MDHEN, CDR2 SYDVKM. The CDR3 spells CASSSPGQGGSGEYF. The CDR3 DNA reads TGTGCCAGCAGTTCACCCGGACAGGGAGGGAGTGGGGAGTACTTC.

This clonotype was recorded a few times. The chain combines TRBV19 with TRBJ2-3; D remains unclear. Germline V gene lookup returns CDR1 LNHDA and CDR2 SQIVND (reference sequence). CDR3 size: 14 residues. Trimming cost V 1 base and J 0 bases, with 5 bases left between them. As DNA, the CDR3 is TGTGCCAGTAGTATAGCACCTAGCACAGATACGCAGTATTTT. Encoded protein: CASSIAPSTDTQYF.

The rearrangement joins TRBV15 to TRBJ1-3; no firm D call. V dropped 6 bases and J dropped 0 bases, with 6 bases sitting between them. The V gene's germline CDR1 is LNHNV and CDR2 YYDKDF (reference sequence). The CDR3 is made up of 13 amino acids. Written as DNA, the CDR3 is TGTGCCACCAGTTTTAGCTCTGGAAACACCATATATTTT. Its translation is CATSFSSGNTIYF.

The chain carries TRBV4-3 and TRBJ2-4, with D perhaps matching TRBD1 or TRBD2 (5 bases each). Per germline, CDR1 LGHNA and CDR2 YSLEER. This CDR3 spans 16 amino acids. V gave up 0 bases and J gave up 1 base, with 10 bases separating them. Written as DNA, the CDR3 is TGCGCCAGCAGCCAAGATACTTGGGGGGCCAAAAACATTCAGTACTTC. This gives the protein CASSQDTWGAKNIQYF.

This clonotype was picked up a small number of times. This rearrangement joins TRBV14 to TRBJ2-1, with D maybe TRBD1 (5 bases). V shed 0 bases and J shed 9 bases, with 9 bases lying between them. There are 13 residues in the CDR3. Per germline, CDR1 SGHDN and CDR2 FVKESK. CDR3 sequence reads: CASSQEGAPEQFF. The CDR3 nucleotides read TGTGCCAGCAGCCAAGAAGGGGCCCCTGAGCAGTTCTTC.

The CDR3 nucleotides read TGTGCCAGCAGTTTTTCGTCTGGCTACGAGCAGTACTTC. Its translation is CASSFSSGYEQYF. The rearrangement uses TRBV27 and TRBJ2-7; D remains unclear. Germline V gene sequence: CDR1 MNHEY, CDR2 SMNVEV (reference sequence). Trimming took off 3 bases at V and 3 bases at J, with 9 bases between the two ends. CDR3 length: 13 residues.

The gene calls are TRBV6-4 and TRBJ2-1; TRBD1 might be the D (5 bases). The CDR3 totals 16 residues. Trimming stripped 0 bases from V and 9 bases from J, with 18 bases between. Germline V gene data show CDR1 as MRHNA and CDR2 as SNTAGT. CDR3 DNA: TGTGCCAGCAGTGACTCGGGGCCCTTCCCCTTTTTTGAGCAGTTCTTC. Protein: CASSDSGPFPFFEQFF.

Ten or more counts support this clonotype. The chain has TRBV5-1 and TRBJ2-3; 13 bases agree with TRBD2. The junction had 2 bases not matched to a gene; V was cut back by 4 bases and J by 0 bases. Germline V lookup: CDR1 SGHRS, CDR2 YFSETQ. The CDR3 has 16 residues. CDR3 region: CASSEGLAGSTDTQYF. The CDR3 DNA reads as TGCGCCAGCAGCGAGGGACTAGCGGGGAGCACAGATACGCAGTATTTT.

This clonotype was seen only a few times. The chain couples TRBV4-1 to TRBJ2-3, with TRBD1 as a possible D gene (6 bases). V was shortened by 6 bases and J by 3 bases, with 16 bases between the two germline ends. The CDR3 is made up of 15 amino acids. Germline V gives CDR1 MGHRA, CDR2 YSYEKL. In nucleotides, the CDR3 is TGCGCCAGCAGTCCAGGGCAGGACAGAACAGATACGCAGTATTTT. It yields the protein CASSPGQDRTDTQYF.

The chain is built from TRBV4-3 and TRBJ2-3; TRBD2 is a possible D gene (5 bases). The CDR3 contains 15 residues. Germline values: CDR1 LGHNA, CDR2 YSLEER. The V and J ends lost 4 bases and 2 bases respectively, with 13 bases between them. This chain's CDR3 is CASSPEGALTDTQYF. DNA for the CDR3: TGCGCCAGCAGCCCAGAGGGAGCCCTCACAGATACGCAGTATTTT.

V usage is TRBV11-2 and J usage is TRBJ2-7; no reliable D call. CDR3 size: 13 residues. Germline V gene data show CDR1 as SGHAT and CDR2 as FQNNGV. The V end lost 3 bases, the J end lost 7 bases, and 13 bases lay between the germline ends. The CDR3 sequence is CASSFYPQGEQYV. DNA of the CDR3: TGTGCCAGCAGCTTTTACCCCCAAGGAGAGCAGTACGTC.

This clonotype has only a few counts. The rearrangement links TRBV10-3 to TRBJ1-2; D gene ambiguous. Germline V gene lookup returns CDR1 ENHRY and CDR2 SYGVKD. The CDR3 spans 12 residues. V shed 4 bases and J shed 5 bases, with 8 bases lying between them. DNA of the CDR3: TGTGCCATCAGTGTTGGGGATTATGGCTACACCTTC. This encodes CAISVGDYGYTF.

The J gene is TRBJ2-2, the V gene TRBV4-3, with 9 bases identical to TRBD2. This CDR3 spans 17 amino acids. With V trimmed by 3 bases and J by 6 bases, 11 bases remained unmatched. Germline V lookup: CDR1 LGHNA, CDR2 YSLEER. This CDR3 is CASSHAGRGGRSGELFF. CDR3 bases: TGCGCCAGCAGCCACGCCGGGCGGGGGGGCCGGTCCGGGGAGCTGTTTTTT.

The gene calls are TRBV9 and TRBJ2-5, with 9 positions matching TRBD1. CDR1 is SGDLS and CDR2 is YYNGEE in the germline V gene. CDR3 length equals 14 residues. The ends lost 3 bases at V and 3 bases at J; junction bases unmatched: 3. In DNA form, the CDR3 reads TGTGCCAGCAGCGGAGGACAGGGGAAAGAGACCCAGTACTTC. Amino acid sequence: CASSGGQGKETQYF.

The chain recombines TRBV10-3 with TRBJ1-3, with D perhaps TRBD1 (5 bases). The V gene lost 6 bases and the J gene lost 1 base, with 13 bases spanning the gap. Per germline, CDR1 ENHRY and CDR2 SYGVKD. This CDR3 is built from 15 residues. CDR3 DNA sequence: TGTGCCATCAGAGACAGCACCAATTCTGGAAACACCATATATTTT. Its translation is CAIRDSTNSGNTIYF.

This clonotype was counted ten times or more. This chain connects TRBV5-1 to TRBJ2-3, with 7 bases matching TRBD2. The CDR3 loop spans 16 amino acids. V shed 4 bases, J shed 1 base, and the junction held 9 bases outside the gene matches. Germline CDR1 is SGHRS and CDR2 is YFSETQ. CDR3 coding DNA: TGCGCCAGCAGCCGGACCCGGGGGGACGGCACAGATACGCAGTATTTT. Amino acid sequence: CASSRTRGDGTDTQYF.

This clonotype was counted only a few times. The chain is built from TRBV6-1 and TRBJ1-5; no definite D call. This CDR3 region has 14 residues. CDR1 and CDR2 (germline): MNHNS, SASEGT. Trimming shortened V by 1 base and J by 3 bases, and 7 bases separated the two germline ends. CDR3 amino acids: CASSEDSVNQPQHF. In nucleotides, the CDR3 is TGTGCCAGCAGTGAAGACAGCGTCAATCAGCCCCAGCATTTT.

The chain's CDR3 is CASSEARGGIEKLFF. CDR3 in DNA: TGTGCCAGCAGTGAAGCGCGAGGGGGTATAGAAAAACTGTTTTTT. The chain joins TRBV6-1 to TRBJ1-4, with D perhaps matching TRBD1 (6 bases). CDR1 is MNHNS, CDR2 SASEGT, per germline. This CDR3 is 15 amino acids long. The germline V and J ends were trimmed by 0 bases and 8 bases, with 13 bases remaining between them.

This clonotype has ten or more counts. The chain uses TRBV7-2 and TRBJ2-3; weak D call: TRBD1 (6 bases). V was trimmed by 5 bases and J by 6 bases, leaving 15 bases between them. The length of the CDR3 is 14 residues. Germline values: CDR1 SGHTA, CDR2 FQGNSA. The CDR3 coding sequence is TGTGCCAGCAGCCTACAGGGAGATGGGGATACGCAGTATTTT. It translates to CASSLQGDGDTQYF.

In this sample, this clonotype turned up a few times. The chain joins TRBV13 to TRBJ2-1, with TRBD2 matching 11 bases. In germline, CDR1 is PRHDT, CDR2 FYEKMQ (reference sequence). The CDR3 covers 14 residues. With 5 bases clipped from V and 8 bases from J, the junction kept 5 bases outside the gene matches. The CDR3 bases are TGTGCCAGCAGCCTCCGGACTAGCGGGCATGAGCAGTTCTTC. Amino acid sequence: CASSLRTSGHEQFF.

This clonotype showed up many times. The chain couples TRBV28 to TRBJ2-7; 8 nucleotides align to TRBD1. Germline V CDR1 and CDR2: MDHEN, SYDVKM. With 3 bases clipped from V and 4 bases from J, the junction kept 11 bases outside the gene matches. The CDR3 runs to 16 residues. For the CDR3, the DNA is TGTGCCAGCAGTTTCGGTAGTCGGACAGGGCATTACGAGCAGTACGTC. The encoded protein is CASSFGSRTGHYEQYV.

The rearrangement joins TRBV5-1 to TRBJ2-3; the D is unclear. Germline CDR1 and CDR2: SGHRS and YFSETQ. Between the trimmed V and J ends, which lost 6 bases and 4 bases, there was a span of 15 bases. The CDR3 sequence is 14 residues long. The CDR3 loop is CASTRKGDADTQYF. The CDR3 DNA sequence: TGCGCCAGCACTAGGAAAGGAGATGCAGATACGCAGTATTTT.

This clonotype was observed a handful of times. The chain joins TRBV7-7 to TRBJ2-2; D might be TRBD1 (5 bases). Per the germline V gene, CDR1 is SSHAT and CDR2 is FNYEAQ (reference sequence). Between the trimmed V and J ends, which lost 6 bases and 3 bases, there was a span of 14 bases. This CDR3 comprises 15 residues. DNA of the CDR3: TGTGCCAGCAGGCCCGCTACAGGTTACACCGGGGAGCTGTTTTTT. Translating it yields CASRPATGYTGELFF.

The chain uses TRBV30 and TRBJ2-6; either TRBD1 or TRBD2 may fit D (5 bases each). Deletions cut 2 bases from V and 3 bases from J, with 8 bases between. Germline-derived CDR1 and CDR2 are GTSNPN and SVGIG (reference sequence). The CDR3 spans 14 residues. CDR3 DNA: TGTGCCTGGAGTCGGGACCATGGGGCCAACGTCCTGACTTTC. Translating gives CAWSRDHGANVLTF. Full variable domain (rest looked up from reference TRBV30 and TRBJ2-6): SQTIHQWPATLVQPVGSPLSLECTVEGTSNPNLYWYRQAAGRGLQLLFYSVGIGQISSEVPQNLSASRPQDRQFILSSKKLLLSDSGFYLCAWSRDHGANVLTFGAGSRLTVL.